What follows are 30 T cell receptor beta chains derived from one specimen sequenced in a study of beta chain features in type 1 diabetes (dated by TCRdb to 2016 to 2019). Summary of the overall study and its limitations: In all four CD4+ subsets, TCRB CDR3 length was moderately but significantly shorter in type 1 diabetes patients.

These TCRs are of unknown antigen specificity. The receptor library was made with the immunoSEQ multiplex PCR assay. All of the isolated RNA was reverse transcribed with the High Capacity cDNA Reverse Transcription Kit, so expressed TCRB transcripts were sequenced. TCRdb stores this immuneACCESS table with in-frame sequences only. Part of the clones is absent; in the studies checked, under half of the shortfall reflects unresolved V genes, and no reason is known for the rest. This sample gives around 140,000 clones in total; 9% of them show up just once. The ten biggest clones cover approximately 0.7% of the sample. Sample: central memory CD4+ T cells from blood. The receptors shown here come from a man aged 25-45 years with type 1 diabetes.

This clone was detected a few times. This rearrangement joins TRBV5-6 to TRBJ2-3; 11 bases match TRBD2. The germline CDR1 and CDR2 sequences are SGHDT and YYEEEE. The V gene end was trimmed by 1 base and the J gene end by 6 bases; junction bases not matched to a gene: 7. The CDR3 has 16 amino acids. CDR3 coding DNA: TGTGCCAGCAGCTTGAGGCTAGCGGGGGGATCGGATACGCAGTATTTT. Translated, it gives CASSLRLAGGSDTQYF.

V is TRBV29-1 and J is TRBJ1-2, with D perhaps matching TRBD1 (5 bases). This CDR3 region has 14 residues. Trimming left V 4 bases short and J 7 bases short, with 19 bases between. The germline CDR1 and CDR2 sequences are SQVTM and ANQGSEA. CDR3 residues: CSVGRGRKDGGYTF. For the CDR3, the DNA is TGCAGCGTTGGCCGGGGGAGGAAGGATGGTGGCTACACCTTC.

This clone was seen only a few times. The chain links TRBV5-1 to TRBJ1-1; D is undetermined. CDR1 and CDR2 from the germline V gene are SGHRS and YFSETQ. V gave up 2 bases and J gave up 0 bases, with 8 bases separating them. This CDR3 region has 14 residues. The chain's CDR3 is CASSLQTMNTEAFF. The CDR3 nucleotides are TGCGCCAGCAGCTTACAGACCATGAACACTGAAGCTTTCTTT.

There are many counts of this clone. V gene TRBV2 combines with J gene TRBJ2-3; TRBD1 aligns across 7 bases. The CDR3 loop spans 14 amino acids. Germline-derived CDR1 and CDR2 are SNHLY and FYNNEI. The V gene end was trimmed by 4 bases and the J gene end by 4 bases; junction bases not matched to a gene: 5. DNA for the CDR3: TGTGCCAGCAGTGGACAGGGTGCCCCAGATACGCAGTATTTT. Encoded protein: CASSGQGAPDTQYF. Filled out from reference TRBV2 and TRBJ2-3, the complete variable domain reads EPEVTQTPSHQVTQMGQEVILRCVPISNHLYFYWYRQILGQKVEFLVSFYNNEISEKSEIFDDQFSVERPDGSNFTLKIRSTKLEDSAMYFCASSGQGAPDTQYFGPGTRLTVL.

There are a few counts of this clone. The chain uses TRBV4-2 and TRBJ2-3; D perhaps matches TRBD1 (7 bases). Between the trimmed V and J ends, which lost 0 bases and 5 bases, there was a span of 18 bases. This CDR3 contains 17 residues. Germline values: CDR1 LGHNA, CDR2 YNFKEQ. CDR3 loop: CASSQDQGGLYGDTQYF. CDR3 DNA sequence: TGTGCCAGCAGCCAAGATCAGGGGGGCCTTTACGGAGATACGCAGTATTTT.

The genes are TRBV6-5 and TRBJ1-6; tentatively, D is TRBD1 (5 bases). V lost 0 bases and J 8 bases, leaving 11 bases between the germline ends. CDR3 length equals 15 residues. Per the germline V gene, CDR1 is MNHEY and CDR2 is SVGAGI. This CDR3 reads CASSYSRTQDSPLHF. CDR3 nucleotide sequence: TGTGCCAGCAGTTACTCTAGGACACAGGATTCACCCCTCCACTTT.

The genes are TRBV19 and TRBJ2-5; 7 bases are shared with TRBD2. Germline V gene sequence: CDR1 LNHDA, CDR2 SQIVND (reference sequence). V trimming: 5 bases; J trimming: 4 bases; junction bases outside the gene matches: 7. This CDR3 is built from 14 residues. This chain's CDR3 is CASSLTGGRETQYF. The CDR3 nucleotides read TGTGCCAGTAGTCTAACGGGGGGTCGAGAGACCCAGTACTTC.

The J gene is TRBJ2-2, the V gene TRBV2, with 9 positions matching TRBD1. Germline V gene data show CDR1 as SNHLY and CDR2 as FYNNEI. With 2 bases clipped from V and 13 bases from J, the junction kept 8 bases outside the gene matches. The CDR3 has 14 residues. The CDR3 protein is CASSESTTGGTLFF. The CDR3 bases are TGTGCCAGCAGTGAATCTACGACAGGGGGAACGCTGTTTTTT.

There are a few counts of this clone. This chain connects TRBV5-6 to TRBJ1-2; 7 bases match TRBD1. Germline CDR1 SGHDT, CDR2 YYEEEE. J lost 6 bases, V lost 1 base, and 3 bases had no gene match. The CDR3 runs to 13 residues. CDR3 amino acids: CASSLTGEDGYTF. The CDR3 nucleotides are TGTGCCAGCAGCTTGACAGGGGAAGATGGCTACACCTTC. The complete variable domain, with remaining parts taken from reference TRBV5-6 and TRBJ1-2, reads DAGVTQSPTHLIKTRGQQVTLRCSPKSGHDTVSWYQQALGQGPQFIFQYYEEEERQRGNFPDRFSGHQFPNYSSELNVNALLLGDSALYLCASSLTGEDGYTFGSGTRLTVV.

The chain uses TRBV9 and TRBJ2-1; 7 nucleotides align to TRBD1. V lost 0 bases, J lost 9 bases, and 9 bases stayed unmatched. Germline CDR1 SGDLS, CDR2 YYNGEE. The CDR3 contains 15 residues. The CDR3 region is CASSVATGDRGEQFF. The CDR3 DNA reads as TGTGCCAGCAGCGTAGCTACAGGGGATCGGGGTGAGCAGTTCTTC.

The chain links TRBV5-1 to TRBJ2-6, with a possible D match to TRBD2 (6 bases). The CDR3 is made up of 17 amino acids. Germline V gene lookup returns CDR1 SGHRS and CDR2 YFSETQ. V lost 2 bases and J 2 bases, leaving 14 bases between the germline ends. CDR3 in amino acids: CASSFWGRGTGANVLTF. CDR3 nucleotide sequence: TGCGCCAGCAGCTTTTGGGGACGGGGGACTGGGGCCAACGTCCTGACTTTC.

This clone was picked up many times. The chain's CDR3 is CASSRNRGGEQFF. CDR3 DNA sequence: TGTGCCAGCAGCCGAAATCGGGGAGGTGAGCAGTTCTTC. V and J are TRBV7-9 and TRBJ2-1; maybe TRBD2 (6 bases). Trimming removed 5 bases from V and 9 bases from J, with 14 bases in between. Looked up from germline, CDR1 is SEHNR and CDR2 is FQNEAQ (reference sequence). The CDR3 has 13 residues.

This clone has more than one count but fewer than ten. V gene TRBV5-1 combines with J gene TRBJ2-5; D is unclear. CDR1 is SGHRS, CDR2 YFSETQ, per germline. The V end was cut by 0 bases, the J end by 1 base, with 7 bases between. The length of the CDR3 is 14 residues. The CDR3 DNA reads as TGCGCCAGCAGCTTGGAGCTACCCCAAGAGACCCAGTACTTC. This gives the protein CASSLELPQETQYF.

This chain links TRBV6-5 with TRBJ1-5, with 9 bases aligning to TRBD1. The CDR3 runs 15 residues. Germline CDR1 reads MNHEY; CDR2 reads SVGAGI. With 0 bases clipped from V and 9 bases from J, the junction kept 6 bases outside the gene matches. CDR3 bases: TGTGCCAGCAGTTACTCGAGGACAGGGGATGGGCCCCAGCATTTT. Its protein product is CASSYSRTGDGPQHF.

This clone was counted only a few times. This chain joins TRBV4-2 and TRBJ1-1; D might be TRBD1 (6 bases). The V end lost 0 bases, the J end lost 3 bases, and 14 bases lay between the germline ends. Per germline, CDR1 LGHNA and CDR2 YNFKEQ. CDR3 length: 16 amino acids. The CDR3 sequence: CASSQDSGTRDTEAFF. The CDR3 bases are TGTGCCAGCAGCCAAGATTCAGGGACACGGGACACTGAAGCTTTCTTT.

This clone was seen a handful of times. The CDR3 nucleotides are TGTGCCTGGAGTCTAACAGGGAATTCACCCCTCCACTTT. As protein: CAWSLTGNSPLHF. V and J are TRBV30 and TRBJ1-6; the D gene is possibly TRBD1 (6 bases). Per germline, CDR1 GTSNPN and CDR2 SVGIG (reference sequence). Trimming removed 2 bases at V and 7 bases at J, with 9 bases between. The CDR3 runs 13 residues.

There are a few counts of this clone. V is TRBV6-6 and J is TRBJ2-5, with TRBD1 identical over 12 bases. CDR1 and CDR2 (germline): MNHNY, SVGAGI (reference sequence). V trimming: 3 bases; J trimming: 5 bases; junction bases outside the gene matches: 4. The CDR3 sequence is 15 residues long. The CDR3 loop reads CASSYGTGGAETQYF. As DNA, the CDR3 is TGTGCCAGCAGTTATGGGACAGGGGGCGCCGAGACCCAGTACTTC.

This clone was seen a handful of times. The CDR3 DNA sequence: TGTGCCAGCTCACCGGAACAGGGAAATGGCTACACCTTC. It translates to CASSPEQGNGYTF. The chain couples TRBV18 to TRBJ1-2; weak D call: TRBD1 (6 bases). V was clipped by 3 bases and J by 6 bases, with 11 bases between them. Germline lookup yields CDR1 KGHSH and CDR2 LQKENI. The length of the CDR3 is 13 residues.

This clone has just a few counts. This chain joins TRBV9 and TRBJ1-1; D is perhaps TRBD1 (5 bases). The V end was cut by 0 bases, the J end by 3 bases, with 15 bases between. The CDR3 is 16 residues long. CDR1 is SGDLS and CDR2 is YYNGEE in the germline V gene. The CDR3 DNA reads TGTGCCAGCAGCGTAGGTGGAGGAGCGGGGGACACTGAAGCTTTCTTT. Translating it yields CASSVGGGAGDTEAFF.

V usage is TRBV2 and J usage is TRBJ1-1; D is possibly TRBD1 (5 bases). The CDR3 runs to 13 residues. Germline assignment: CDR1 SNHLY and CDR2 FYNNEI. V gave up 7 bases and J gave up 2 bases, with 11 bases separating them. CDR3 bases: TGTGCCAGCACTCTGACAGTAAACACTGAAGCTTTCTTT. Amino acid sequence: CASTLTVNTEAFF. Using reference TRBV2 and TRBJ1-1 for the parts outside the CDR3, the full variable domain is EPEVTQTPSHQVTQMGQEVILRCVPISNHLYFYWYRQILGQKVEFLVSFYNNEISEKSEIFDDQFSVERPDGSNFTLKIRSTKLEDSAMYFCASTLTVNTEAFFGQGTRLTVV.

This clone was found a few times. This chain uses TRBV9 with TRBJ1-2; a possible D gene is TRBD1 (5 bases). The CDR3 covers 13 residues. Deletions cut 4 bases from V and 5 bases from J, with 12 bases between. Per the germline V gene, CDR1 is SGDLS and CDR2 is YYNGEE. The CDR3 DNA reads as TGTGCCAGCAGCCTTGACAGCTCATATGGCTACACCTTC. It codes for CASSLDSSYGYTF. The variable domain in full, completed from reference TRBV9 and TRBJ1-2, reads DSGVTQTPKHLITATGQRVTLRCSPRSGDLSVYWYQQSLDQGLQFLIQYYNGEERAKGNILERFSAQQFPDLHSELNLSSLELGDSALYFCASSLDSSYGYTFGSGTRLTVV.

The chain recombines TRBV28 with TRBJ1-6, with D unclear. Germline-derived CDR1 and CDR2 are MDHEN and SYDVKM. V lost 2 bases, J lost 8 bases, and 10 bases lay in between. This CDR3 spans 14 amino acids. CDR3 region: CASSLSTRDSPLHF. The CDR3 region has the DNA TGTGCCAGCAGTTTAAGTACGCGGGATTCACCCCTCCACTTT. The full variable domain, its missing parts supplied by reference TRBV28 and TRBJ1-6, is DVKVTQSSRYLVKRTGEKVFLECVQDMDHENMFWYRQDPGLGLRLIYFSYDVKMKEKGDIPEGYSVSREKKERFSLILESASTNQTSMYLCASSLSTRDSPLHFGNGTRLTVT.

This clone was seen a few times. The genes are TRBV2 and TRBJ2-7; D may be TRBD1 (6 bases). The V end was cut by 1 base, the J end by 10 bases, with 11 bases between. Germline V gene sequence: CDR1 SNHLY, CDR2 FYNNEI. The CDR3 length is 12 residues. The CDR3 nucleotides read TGTGCCAGCAGTGAAGTGGCCGGGACACAGTACTTC. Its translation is CASSEVAGTQYF. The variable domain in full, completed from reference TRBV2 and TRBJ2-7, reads EPEVTQTPSHQVTQMGQEVILRCVPISNHLYFYWYRQILGQKVEFLVSFYNNEISEKSEIFDDQFSVERPDGSNFTLKIRSTKLEDSAMYFCASSEVAGTQYFGPGTRLTVT.

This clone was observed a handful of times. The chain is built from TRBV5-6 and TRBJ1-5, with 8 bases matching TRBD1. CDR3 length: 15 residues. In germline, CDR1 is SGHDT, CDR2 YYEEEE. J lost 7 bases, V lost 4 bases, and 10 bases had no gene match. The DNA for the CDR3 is TGTGCCAGCAGCCGATTGGACAGGGTGGAACAGCCCCAGCATTTT. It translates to CASSRLDRVEQPQHF.

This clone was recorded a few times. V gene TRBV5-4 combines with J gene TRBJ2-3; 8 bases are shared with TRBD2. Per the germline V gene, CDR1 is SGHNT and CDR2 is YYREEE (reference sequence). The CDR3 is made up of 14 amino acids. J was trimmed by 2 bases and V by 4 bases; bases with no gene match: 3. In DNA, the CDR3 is TGTGCCAGCAGCATAGCGGGACTCACAGATACGCAGTATTTT. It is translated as CASSIAGLTDTQYF.

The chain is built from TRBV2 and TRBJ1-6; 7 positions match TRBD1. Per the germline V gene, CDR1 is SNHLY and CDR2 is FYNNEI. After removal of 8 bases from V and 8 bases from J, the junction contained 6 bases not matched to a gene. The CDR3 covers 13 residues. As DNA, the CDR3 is TGTGCCAGCCACAGGGGCGCTGATTCACCCCTCCACTTT. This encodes CASHRGADSPLHF.

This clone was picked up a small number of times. The CDR3 protein is CASSIQGGRAEAFF. CDR3 DNA sequence: TGCGCCAGCAGCATACAAGGGGGTCGGGCTGAAGCTTTCTTT. The V and J genes are TRBV5-1 and TRBJ1-1, with D possibly being TRBD1 (6 bases). CDR1 is SGHRS and CDR2 is YFSETQ in the germline V gene. This CDR3 comprises 14 residues. V was trimmed by 4 bases and J by 6 bases, leaving 16 bases between them. The whole variable domain, remainder taken from reference TRBV5-1 and TRBJ1-1, is KAGVTQTPRYLIKTRGQQVTLSCSPISGHRSVSWYQQTPGQGLQFLFEYFSETQRNKGNFPGRFSGRQFSNSRSEMNVSTLELGDSALYLCASSIQGGRAEAFFGQGTRLTVV.

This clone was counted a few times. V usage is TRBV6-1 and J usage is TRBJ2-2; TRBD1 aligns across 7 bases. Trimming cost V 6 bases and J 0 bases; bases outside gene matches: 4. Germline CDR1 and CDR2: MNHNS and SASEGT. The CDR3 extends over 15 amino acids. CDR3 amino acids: CASRKGTANTGELFF. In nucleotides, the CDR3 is TGTGCCAGCAGAAAGGGGACAGCGAACACCGGGGAGCTGTTTTTT.

DNA of the CDR3: TGTGCCAGCAGCCCGGGACAGCAGCTCTCTGGAAACACCATATATTTT. Translation gives CASSPGQQLSGNTIYF. The chain is built from TRBV9 and TRBJ1-3; 7 bases agree with TRBD1. CDR1 is SGDLS, CDR2 YYNGEE, per germline. The CDR3 totals 16 residues. Trimming at V came to 4 bases and at J to 0 bases, leaving 7 bases not matched to a gene. Combining the CDR3 with reference TRBV9 and TRBJ1-3 gives the whole variable domain DSGVTQTPKHLITATGQRVTLRCSPRSGDLSVYWYQQSLDQGLQFLIQYYNGEERAKGNILERFSAQQFPDLHSELNLSSLELGDSALYFCASSPGQQLSGNTIYFGEGSWLTVV.

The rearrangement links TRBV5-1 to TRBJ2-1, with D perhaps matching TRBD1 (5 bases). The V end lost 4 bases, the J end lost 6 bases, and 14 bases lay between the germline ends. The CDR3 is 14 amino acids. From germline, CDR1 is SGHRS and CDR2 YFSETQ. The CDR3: CASSNQGFGNEQFF. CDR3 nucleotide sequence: TGCGCCAGCAGCAATCAGGGTTTTGGCAATGAGCAGTTCTTC.